The rows below give T cell receptor beta chains drawn from one sample of a study of T-cell memory formation after mild COVID-19. TCRdb re-called the 5' RACE reads through MiXCR, storing one row per CDR3 protein. The profile shows about 560,000 distinct CDR3 sequences, roughly 17% of them singletons. The sample taken for sequencing was PBMCs or a T cell subset sorted from them (not recorded which). These receptor sequences come from an adult woman who had mild COVID-19 (a few samples of this study predate the infection). Cell type and time point are not known. Each CDR3 is given with its conserved first and last residue. The D gene is left open where the match is weak. Rows may omit the clone size; those that give it use once, few, many or a size class.

clone_size j_call cdr3_length v_call d_call cdr3_nt cdr3_aa
few TRBJ2-4 15 TRBV12-3/TRBV12-4 - TGTGCCAGCAGTCCCCCTTCTACCCAAAGCGCCATTCAGTACTTC CASSPPSTQSAIQYF
- TRBJ1-2 14 TRBV19 TRBD1 TGTGCCAGTAATGAGGGGGCGACTCACTATGGCTACACCTTC CASNEGATHYGYTF
- TRBJ1-1 14 TRBV5-1 TRBD1 TGCGCCAGCAGCATCCGGGACAGGGGCCTTGAAGCTTTCTTT CASSIRDRGLEAFF
many TRBJ1-1 13 TRBV7-3 - TGTGCCAGCAAGCTGAACATGAACACTGAAGCTTTCTTT CASKLNMNTEAFF
many TRBJ2-1 15 TRBV12-3/TRBV12-4 TRBD2 TGTGCCAGCAGTTTAGGAGGGACTAGCCGTAATGAGCAGTTCTTC CASSLGGTSRNEQFF
few TRBJ1-1 15 TRBV6-1 TRBD1 TGTGCCAGCAGCCAACTTGGAGGGGGCACCACTGAAGCTTTCTTT CASSQLGGGTTEAFF
- TRBJ2-1 13 TRBV7-8 - TGTGCCAGCAGCGTCCTTAGCGAACACCGGCAGTTCTTC CASSVLSEHRQFF
few TRBJ1-2 14 TRBV5-1 TRBD1 TGCGCCAGCAGCGTAGGACAGGGGAGGTATGGCTACACCTTC CASSVGQGRYGYTF
few TRBJ2-1 13 TRBV12-3/TRBV12-4 - TGTGCCAGCAACCCCGGATTGTACAATGAGCAGTTCTTC CASNPGLYNEQFF
few TRBJ2-3 16 TRBV5-1 TRBD2 TGCGCCAGCAGCTTGCCCGGGACTAGCGAGACAGATACGCAGTATTTT CASSLPGTSETDTQYF
few TRBJ1-1 13 TRBV14 - TGTGCCAGCAGCCAAGACCCGAACACTGAAGCTTTCTTT CASSQDPNTEAFF
- TRBJ2-1 16 TRBV9 TRBD2 TGTGCCAGCAGCGTACCACTAGCGGGAGGATTGAATGAGCAGTTCTTC CASSVPLAGGLNEQFF
- TRBJ2-7 14 TRBV11-2 - TGTGCCAGCAGCTTAGAGAGACGCTCCTACGAGCAGTACTTC CASSLERRSYEQYF
many TRBJ2-7 12 TRBV5-6 TRBD1 TGTGCCAGCAGCCCGACAGGGGACGAGCAGTACTTC CASSPTGDEQYF
few TRBJ1-1 13 TRBV20-1 TRBD1 TGCAGTGCTAGGACAGGGGTGGTCACTGAAGCTTTCTTT CSARTGVVTEAFF
- TRBJ2-7 12 TRBV29-1 - TGCAGCGTTGCAGTTTCCCGTGGTGAGCAGTACTTC CSVAVSRGEQYF
few TRBJ2-5 14 TRBV29-1 TRBD1 TGCAGCGTTGACCCGCAGGACAGGGCGGAGACCCAGTACTTC CSVDPQDRAETQYF
few TRBJ2-2 17 TRBV9 TRBD1 TGTGCCAGCAGCCGTCACGGGGACAGCCGAGCTACCGGGGAGCTGTTTTTT CASSRHGDSRATGELFF
few TRBJ2-1 14 TRBV10-3 - TGTGCCAGCCACAGGGAGGGCTCCTACAATGAGCAGTTCTTC CASHREGSYNEQFF
few TRBJ1-2 12 TRBV30 - TGTGCCTGGAGTGTAGCCGACTATGGCTACACCTTC CAWSVADYGYTF
- TRBJ2-5 13 TRBV28 - TGTGCCAGCGTTCAGCAGTACCAAGAGACCCAGTACTTC CASVQQYQETQYF
few TRBJ1-4 14 TRBV19 TRBD1 TGTGCCAGTAATATGGGACAGGCGGATGAAAAACTGTTTTTT CASNMGQADEKLFF
few TRBJ1-3 16 TRBV6-5 - TGTGCCAGCAGTTCTCCCCTACAGGGCATCGGCAACACCATATATTTT CASSSPLQGIGNTIYF
few TRBJ2-1 16 TRBV4-2 - TGTGCCAGCAGCGTCCCCGGGACCGGGGGCTACAATGAGCAGTTCTTC CASSVPGTGGYNEQFF
- TRBJ1-5 16 TRBV20-1 - TGCAGTGCTCGAGGCGCAAGGGTTGGGGTATCTCAGCCCCAGCATTTT CSARGARVGVSQPQHF
- TRBJ1-1 14 TRBV7-9 - TGTGCCAGCAGCTTAGCTCAGGTAATCACTGAAGCTTTCTTT CASSLAQVITEAFF
- TRBJ2-7 16 TRBV20-1 TRBD2 TGCAGTGCCGTCCCACGGAGTCTAGCGGTACCCTACGAGCAGTACTTC CSAVPRSLAVPYEQYF
few TRBJ1-1 16 TRBV3-1 - TGTGCCAGCAGCCAAGATCTGACAGCGAGGAACACTGAAGCTTTCTTT CASSQDLTARNTEAFF
- TRBJ2-1 16 TRBV4-1 TRBD2 TGCGCCAGCAGCCAAGATTCGAGCGGGGGGGACAATGAGCAGTTCTTC CASSQDSSGGDNEQFF
many TRBJ2-3 13 TRBV5-1 - TGCGCCAGCAGCCGGAGGGCAGGAGATACGCAGTATTTT CASSRRAGDTQYF
- TRBJ2-7 16 TRBV23-1 - TGCGCCAGCGCCCCTCAAGAAGGGTATTTATACTACGAGCAGTACTTC CASAPQEGYLYYEQYF
- TRBJ2-5 16 TRBV5-1 TRBD1 TGCGCCAGCAGCTTGGGGCCAGGGGGACCTTTAGAGACCCAGTACTTC CASSLGPGGPLETQYF
few TRBJ1-1 12 TRBV29-1 TRBD1 TGCAGCGCCGGACAGGGGGCAACTGAAGCTTTCTTT CSAGQGATEAFF
- TRBJ1-1 9 TRBV20-1 - TGCAGTGCTGGCCTGGAAGCTTTCTTT CSAGLEAFF
- TRBJ1-1 12 TRBV13 - TGTGCCAGCAGGCAACTGTCAGTTGAAGCTTTCTTT CASRQLSVEAFF
few TRBJ1-1 17 TRBV7-9 - TGTGCCAGCAGTCAGCCGCCCGGGACGGAGGTGGGTACTGAAGCTTTCTTT CASSQPPGTEVGTEAFF
few TRBJ2-1 14 TRBV18 - TGTGCCAGCTCACCTCCCAAACCAGACAATGAGCAGTTCTTC CASSPPKPDNEQFF
- TRBJ2-7 15 TRBV15 TRBD2 TGTGCCACCAGCAGAGCCCCGCGGGGGGCAGGCGAGCAGTACTTC CATSRAPRGAGEQYF
- TRBJ1-3 13 TRBV20-1 - TGCAGTGCTAGAGACAGCTCTGGAAACACCATATATTTT CSARDSSGNTIYF
few TRBJ1-1 12 TRBV30 - TGTGCCTGGAGTAGGCGGTACACTGAAGCTTTCTTT CAWSRRYTEAFF
- TRBJ2-4 15 TRBV2 - TGTGCCAGCAGTGAACTGGGGAGAGCCAAAAACATTCAGTACTTC CASSELGRAKNIQYF
few TRBJ1-2 17 TRBV3-1 - TGTGCCAGCAGCCTGAAAGCGGGGAGGGAGGTAGACTATGGCTACACCTTC CASSLKAGREVDYGYTF
- TRBJ2-3 15 TRBV24-1 - TGTGCCACCAGTGATTTGGTGGCTAGCCAAGGTACGCAGTATTTT CATSDLVASQGTQYF
few TRBJ2-7 13 TRBV12-3/TRBV12-4 - TGTGCCAGCGCGGCAGGGACTCCTACGGAGCAGTACTTC CASAAGTPTEQYF
- TRBJ2-1 11 TRBV10-3 - TGTGCCATCAGTGAACTGACTGAGCAGTTCTTC CAISELTEQFF
- TRBJ2-7 14 TRBV27 - TGTGCCAGCAGTTTATGGGGGAACCCCTACGAGCAGTACTTC CASSLWGNPYEQYF